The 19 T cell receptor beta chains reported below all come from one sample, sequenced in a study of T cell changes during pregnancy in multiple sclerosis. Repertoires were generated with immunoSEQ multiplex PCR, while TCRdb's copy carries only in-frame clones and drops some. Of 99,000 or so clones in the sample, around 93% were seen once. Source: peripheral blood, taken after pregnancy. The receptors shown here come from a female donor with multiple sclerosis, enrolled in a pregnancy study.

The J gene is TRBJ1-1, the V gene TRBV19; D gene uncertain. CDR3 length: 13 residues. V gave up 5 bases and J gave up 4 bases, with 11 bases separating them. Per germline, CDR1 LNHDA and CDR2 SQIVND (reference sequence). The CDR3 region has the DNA TGTGCCAGTAGTCTGAGCGGAGGCACTGAAGCTTTCTTT. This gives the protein CASSLSGGTEAFF.

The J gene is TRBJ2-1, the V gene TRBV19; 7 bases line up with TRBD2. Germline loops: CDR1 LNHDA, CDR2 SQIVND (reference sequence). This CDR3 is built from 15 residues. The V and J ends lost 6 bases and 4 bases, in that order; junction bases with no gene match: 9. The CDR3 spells CASRQLGREYNEQFF. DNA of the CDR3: TGTGCCAGTAGGCAACTGGGGCGGGAGTACAATGAGCAGTTCTTC.

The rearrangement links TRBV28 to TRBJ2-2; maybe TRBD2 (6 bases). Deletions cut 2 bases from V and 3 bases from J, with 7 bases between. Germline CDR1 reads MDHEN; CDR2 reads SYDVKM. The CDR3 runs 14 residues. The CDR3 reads CASSLGGDTGELFF. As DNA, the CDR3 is TGTGCCAGCAGTTTAGGCGGGGACACCGGGGAGCTGTTTTTT.

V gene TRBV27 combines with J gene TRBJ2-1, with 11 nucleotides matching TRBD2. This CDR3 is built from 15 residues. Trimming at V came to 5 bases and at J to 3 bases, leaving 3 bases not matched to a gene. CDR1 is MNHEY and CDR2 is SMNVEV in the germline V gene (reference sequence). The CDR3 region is CASSDGTSGYNEQFF. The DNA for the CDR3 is TGTGCCAGCAGTGACGGGACTAGCGGCTACAATGAGCAGTTCTTC.

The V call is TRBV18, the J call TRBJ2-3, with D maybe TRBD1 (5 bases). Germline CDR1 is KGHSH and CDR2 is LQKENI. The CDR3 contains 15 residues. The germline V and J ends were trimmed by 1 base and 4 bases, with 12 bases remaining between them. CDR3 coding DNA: TGTGCCAGCTCACCACGGGGCAGGACGGCAGATACGCAGTATTTT. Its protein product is CASSPRGRTADTQYF.

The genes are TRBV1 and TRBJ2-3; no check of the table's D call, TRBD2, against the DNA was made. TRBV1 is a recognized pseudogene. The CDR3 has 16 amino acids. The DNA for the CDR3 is TGCACCAGCAGCCCCGCCAGCGCGTCTAGCACAGATACGCAGTATTTT. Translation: CTSSPASASSTDTQYF.

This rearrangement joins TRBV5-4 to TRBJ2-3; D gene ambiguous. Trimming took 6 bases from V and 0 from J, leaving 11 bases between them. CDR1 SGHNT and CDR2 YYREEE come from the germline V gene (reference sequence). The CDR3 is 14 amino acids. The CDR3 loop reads CASTKTGSTDTQYF. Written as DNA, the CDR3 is TGTGCCAGCACCAAGACTGGTAGCACAGATACGCAGTATTTT.

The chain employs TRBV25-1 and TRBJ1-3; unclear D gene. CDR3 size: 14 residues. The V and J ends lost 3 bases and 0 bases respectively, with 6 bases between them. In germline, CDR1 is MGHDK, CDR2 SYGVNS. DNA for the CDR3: TGTGCCAGCAGTGAGGCCAACTCTGGAAACACCATATATTTT. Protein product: CASSEANSGNTIYF.

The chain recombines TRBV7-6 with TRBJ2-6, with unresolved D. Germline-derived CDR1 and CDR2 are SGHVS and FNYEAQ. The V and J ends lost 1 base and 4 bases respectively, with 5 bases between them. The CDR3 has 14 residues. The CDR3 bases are TGTGCCAGCAGCTTAGGGCCCGGGGCCAACGTCCTGACTTTC. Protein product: CASSLGPGANVLTF.

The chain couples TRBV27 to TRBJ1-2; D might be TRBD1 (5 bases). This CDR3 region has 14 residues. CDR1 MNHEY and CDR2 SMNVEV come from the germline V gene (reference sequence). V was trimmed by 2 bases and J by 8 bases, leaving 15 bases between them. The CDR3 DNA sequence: TGTGCCAGCAGTTTAAGGGGTAGGGGTAACGGCTACACCTTC. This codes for CASSLRGRGNGYTF.

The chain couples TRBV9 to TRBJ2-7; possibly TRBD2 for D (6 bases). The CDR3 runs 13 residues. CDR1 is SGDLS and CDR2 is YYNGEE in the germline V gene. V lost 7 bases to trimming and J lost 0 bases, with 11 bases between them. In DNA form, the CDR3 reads TGTGCCAGCGGGTTGGGGGGCTCCTACGAGCAGTACTTC. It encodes CASGLGGSYEQYF.

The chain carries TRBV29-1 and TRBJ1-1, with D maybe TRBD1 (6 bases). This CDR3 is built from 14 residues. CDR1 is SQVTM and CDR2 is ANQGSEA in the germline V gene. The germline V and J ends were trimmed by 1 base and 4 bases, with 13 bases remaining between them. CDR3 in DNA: TGCAGCGTTGAAGTTCCTGGCAGGGGCACTGAAGCTTTCTTT. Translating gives CSVEVPGRGTEAFF.

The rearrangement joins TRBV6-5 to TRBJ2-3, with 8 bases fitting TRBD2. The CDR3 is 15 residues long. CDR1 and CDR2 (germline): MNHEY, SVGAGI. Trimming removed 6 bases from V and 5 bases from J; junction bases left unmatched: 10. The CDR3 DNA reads TGTGCCAGCAGACTGAGCGGGAGCATGTTAGATACGCAGTATTTT. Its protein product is CASRLSGSMLDTQYF.

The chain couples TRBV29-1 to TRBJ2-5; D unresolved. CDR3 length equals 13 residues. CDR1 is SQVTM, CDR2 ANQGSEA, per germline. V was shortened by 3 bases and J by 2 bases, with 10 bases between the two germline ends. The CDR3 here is CSVDRPVQETQYF. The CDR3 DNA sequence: TGCAGCGTTGACAGGCCCGTACAAGAGACCCAGTACTTC.

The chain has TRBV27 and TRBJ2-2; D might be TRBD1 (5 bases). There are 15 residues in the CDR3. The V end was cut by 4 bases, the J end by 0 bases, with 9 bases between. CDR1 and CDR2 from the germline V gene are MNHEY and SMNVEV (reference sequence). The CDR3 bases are TGTGCCAGCAGTTGGTCAGGGTCGAACACCGGGGAGCTGTTTTTT. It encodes CASSWSGSNTGELFF.

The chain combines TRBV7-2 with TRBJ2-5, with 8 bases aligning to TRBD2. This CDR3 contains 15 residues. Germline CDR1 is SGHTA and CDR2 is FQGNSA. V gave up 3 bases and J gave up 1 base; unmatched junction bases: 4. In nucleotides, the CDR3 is TGTGCCAGCAGCTTTACAACTAGCGGCCAAGAGACCCAGTACTTC. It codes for CASSFTTSGQETQYF.

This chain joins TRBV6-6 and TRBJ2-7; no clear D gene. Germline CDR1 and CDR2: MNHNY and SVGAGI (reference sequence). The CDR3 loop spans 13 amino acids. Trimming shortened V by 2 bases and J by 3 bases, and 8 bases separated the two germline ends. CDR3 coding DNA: TGTGCCAGCAGTTACGGCGGATACTACGAGCAGTACTTC. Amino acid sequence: CASSYGGYYEQYF.

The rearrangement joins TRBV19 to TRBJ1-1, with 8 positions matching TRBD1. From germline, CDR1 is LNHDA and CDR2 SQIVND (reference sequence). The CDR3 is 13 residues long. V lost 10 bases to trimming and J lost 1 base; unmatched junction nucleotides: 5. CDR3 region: CATNRGRNTEAFF. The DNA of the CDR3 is TGTGCCACGAACAGGGGGAGGAACACTGAAGCTTTCTTT.

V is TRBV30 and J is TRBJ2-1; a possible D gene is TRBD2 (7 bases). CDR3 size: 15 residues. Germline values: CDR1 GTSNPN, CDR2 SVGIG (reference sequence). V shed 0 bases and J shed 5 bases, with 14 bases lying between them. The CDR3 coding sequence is TGTGCCTGGAGTGTAGGGGGGGTTAGCCACAATGAGCAGTTCTTC. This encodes CAWSVGGVSHNEQFF.